This T cell receptor beta chain is drawn from a study of T cell changes during pregnancy in multiple sclerosis. Germline CDR1 is MNHEY and CDR2 is SVGAGI. V was clipped by 5 bases and J by 3 bases; unmatched bases: 4. The CDR3 consists of 14 residues. The table came from immunoSEQ multiplex PCR; TCRdb's copy has only in-frame clones and leaves some out. The data show around 80,000 clones, approximately 93% seen once. The rearrangement uses TRBV6-5 and TRBJ2-7; 10 bases fit TRBD1. This receptor was obtained from a female donor in good health, enrolled as a control in a pregnancy study. Specimen: peripheral blood, collected in the second trimester of pregnancy. The CDR3 protein is CASSRGDRGYEQYF. In nucleotides, the CDR3 is TGTGCCAGCAGTAGGGGGGACAGGGGCTACGAGCAGTACTTC.